This entry lists 9 T cell receptor beta chains sequenced from one sample in a study of neurological immune-mediated disorders. TCRdb redid the calling of the 5' RACE reads with MiXCR, one entry per CDR3 protein. This sample has 25,000 to 35,000 distinct CDR3 sequences, with 15% found just once. The sequencing sample was made of PBMCs. The source of these receptors is a man aged 70-80 years in good health.

The sample holds many counts of this clonotype. CDR3 bases: TGTGCCAGCAGTTTACCTCGGGACGGTAGCTCCTACGAGCAGTACTTC. The encoded protein is CASSLPRDGSSYEQYF. The chain combines TRBV12-3 or TRBV12-4 with TRBJ2-7; the D call may be TRBD1 or TRBD2 (5 bases each). The CDR3 has 16 residues. V lost 2 bases and J lost 0, with 14 bases in between.

This clonotype occurred a few times. The J gene is TRBJ2-1, the V gene TRBV10-3; D not resolved. The CDR3 is 12 amino acids. Deletions cut 2 bases from V and 10 bases from J, with 9 bases between. The germline gives CDR1 ENHRY, CDR2 SYGVKD. In DNA form, the CDR3 reads TGTGCCATCAGTGAGGTTGCGAGAGAGCAGTTCTTC. It specifies CAISEVAREQFF.

V gene TRBV19 combines with J gene TRBJ1-1; D is perhaps TRBD1 (5 bases). The CDR3 extends over 14 amino acids. V lost 3 bases to trimming and J lost 6 bases, with 14 bases between them. Per germline, CDR1 LNHDA and CDR2 SQIVND (reference sequence). The CDR3 is CASSMGTLRAEAFF. CDR3 nucleotides: TGTGCCAGTAGTATGGGGACCCTCAGGGCTGAAGCTTTCTTT.

Ten or more counts support this clonotype. The chain combines TRBV10-3 with TRBJ1-3; no clear D. The CDR3 runs 14 residues. V was clipped by 4 bases and J by 0 bases, with 7 bases between them. Germline CDR1 ENHRY, CDR2 SYGVKD. The chain's CDR3 is CAISGLISGNTIYF. In DNA, the CDR3 is TGTGCCATCAGTGGCCTCATCTCTGGAAACACCATATATTTT.

This clonotype was seen ten or more times. The chain has TRBV7-2 and TRBJ2-2; D is uncertain. The V end lost 2 bases, the J end lost 5 bases, and 6 bases lay between the germline ends. The length of the CDR3 is 13 residues. Germline V gene data show CDR1 as SGHTA and CDR2 as FQGNSA. CDR3 sequence: CASSLLGTGELFF. The CDR3 DNA reads as TGTGCCAGCAGCTTACTCGGGACCGGGGAGCTGTTTTTT. Supplemented by reference TRBV7-2 and TRBJ2-2, the full variable domain reads GAGVSQSPSNKVTEKGKDVELRCDPISGHTALYWYRQSLGQGLEFLIYFQGNSAPDKSGLPSDRFSAERTGGSVSTLTIQRTQQEDSAVYLCASSLLGTGELFFGEGSRLTVL.

This clonotype has at least ten counts. The V call is TRBV20-1, the J call TRBJ2-5; tentative D call: TRBD2 (5 bases). Germline CDR1 reads DFQATT; CDR2 reads SNEGSKA (reference sequence). The CDR3 covers 14 residues. Deletions cut 6 bases from V and 2 bases from J, with 16 bases between. The CDR3 sequence is CSAPGKGWQETQYF. The DNA for the CDR3 is TGCAGTGCCCCGGGGAAGGGTTGGCAAGAGACCCAGTACTTC.

This clonotype appeared many times. The chain couples TRBV7-2 to TRBJ1-4; D not resolved. The germline V and J ends were trimmed by 2 bases and 4 bases, with 11 bases remaining between them. The germline V gene encodes CDR1 SGHTA and CDR2 FQGNSA. This CDR3 is 15 amino acids long. CDR3 in DNA: TGTGCCAGCAGCTTATACACGGCCCGTAATGAAAAACTGTTTTTT. Its protein is CASSLYTARNEKLFF. Filled out from reference TRBV7-2 and TRBJ1-4, the complete variable domain reads GAGVSQSPSNKVTEKGKDVELRCDPISGHTALYWYRQSLGQGLEFLIYFQGNSAPDKSGLPSDRFSAERTGGSVSTLTIQRTQQEDSAVYLCASSLYTARNEKLFFGSGTQLSVL.

This clonotype was observed at least ten times. Written as DNA, the CDR3 is TGTGCCAGCAGCTTAGTCTGGACAGGGGATAATGACGAGCAGTACTTC. It encodes CASSLVWTGDNDEQYF. The J gene is TRBJ2-7, the V gene TRBV7-2, with 9 bases identical to TRBD1. This CDR3 has 16 amino acids. CDR1 and CDR2 from the germline V gene are SGHTA and FQGNSA. With V trimmed by 1 base and J by 5 bases, 9 bases remained unmatched.

This clonotype was found many times. CDR3 sequence (DNA): TGTGCCAGCAGCCCCCGGGCCCACACCGGGGAGCTGTTTTTT. It codes for CASSPRAHTGELFF. J is TRBJ2-2 and V is TRBV12-3 or TRBV12-4; the D is unclear. Trimming stripped 6 bases from V and 3 bases from J, with 11 bases between. The CDR3 has 14 residues.